Below are 2 T cell receptor beta chains sequenced from a single sample in a study of OX40 agonist ivuxolimab in advanced cancers. TCRdb keeps only in-frame clones here, not all; method: immunoSEQ multiplex PCR. The repertoire has over 15,000 clones, 75% to 90% of them found once; the top ten carry roughly 30%. The input for sequencing was CD4+ or CD8+ T cells sorted from blood, taken in a trial of the OX40 agonist ivuxolimab. All receptors come from an adult with an advanced solid tumor such as melanoma, head and neck, liver or kidney cancer.

This clone was detected only a few times. The J gene is TRBJ2-3, the V gene TRBV6-4; 10 nucleotides line up with TRBD2. Losses at the gene ends were 0 bases for V and 1 base for J; bases not matched to a gene: 4. Per germline, CDR1 MRHNA and CDR2 SNTAGT. The CDR3 consists of 17 residues. The CDR3 nucleotides are TGTGCCAGCAGTGACTCAGAAGCGGGAGGGGGCACAGATACGCAGTATTTT. Its protein is CASSDSEAGGGTDTQYF.

This chain uses TRBV6-6 with TRBJ2-1, with 10 bases aligning to TRBD1. The V and J ends lost 0 bases and 6 bases, in that order; junction bases with no gene match: 5. CDR1 MNHNY and CDR2 SVGAGI come from the germline V gene (reference sequence). This CDR3 contains 16 residues. The CDR3 nucleotides are TGTGCCAGCAGTTACTCGGGGGACAGGGGTCGCAATGAGCAGTTCTTC. This codes for CASSYSGDRGRNEQFF.